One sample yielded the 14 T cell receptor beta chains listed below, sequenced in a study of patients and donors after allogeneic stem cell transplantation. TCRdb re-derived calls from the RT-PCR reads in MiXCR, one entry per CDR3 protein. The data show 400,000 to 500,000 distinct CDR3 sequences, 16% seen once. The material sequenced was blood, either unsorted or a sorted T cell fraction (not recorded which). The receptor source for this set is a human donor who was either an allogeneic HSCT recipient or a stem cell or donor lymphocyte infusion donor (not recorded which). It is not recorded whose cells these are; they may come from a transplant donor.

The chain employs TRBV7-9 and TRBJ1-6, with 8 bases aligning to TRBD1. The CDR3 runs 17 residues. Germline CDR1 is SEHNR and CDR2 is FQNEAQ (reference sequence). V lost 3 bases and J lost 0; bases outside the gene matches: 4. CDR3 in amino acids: CASSFKQGGSYNSPLHF. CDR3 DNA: TGTGCCAGCAGCTTCAAACAGGGGGGCTCCTATAATTCACCCCTCCACTTT.

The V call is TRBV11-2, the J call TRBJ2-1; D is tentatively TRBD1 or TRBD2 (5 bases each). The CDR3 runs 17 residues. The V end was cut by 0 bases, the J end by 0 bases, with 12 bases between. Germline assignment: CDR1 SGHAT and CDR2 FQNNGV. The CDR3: CASSLDPWGSSYNEQFF. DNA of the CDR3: TGTGCCAGCAGCTTAGATCCCTGGGGGAGCTCCTACAATGAGCAGTTCTTC.

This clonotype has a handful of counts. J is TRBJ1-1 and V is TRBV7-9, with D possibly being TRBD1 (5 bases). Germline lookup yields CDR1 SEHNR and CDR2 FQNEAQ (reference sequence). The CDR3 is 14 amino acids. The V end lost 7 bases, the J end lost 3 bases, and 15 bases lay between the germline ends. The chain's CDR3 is CASMGWGYDTEAFF. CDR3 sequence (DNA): TGTGCCAGCATGGGTTGGGGGTACGACACTGAAGCTTTCTTT.

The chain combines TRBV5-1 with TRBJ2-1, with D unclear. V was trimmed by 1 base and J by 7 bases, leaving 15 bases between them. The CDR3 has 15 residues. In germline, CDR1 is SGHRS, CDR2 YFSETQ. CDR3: CASSLSPRRKNEQFF. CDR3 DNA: TGCGCCAGCAGCTTGAGCCCGAGGCGAAAAAATGAGCAGTTCTTC.

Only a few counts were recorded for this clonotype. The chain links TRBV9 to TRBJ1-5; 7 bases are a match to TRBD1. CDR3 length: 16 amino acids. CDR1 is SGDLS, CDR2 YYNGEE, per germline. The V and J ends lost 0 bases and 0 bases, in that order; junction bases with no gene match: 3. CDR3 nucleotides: TGTGCCAGCAGCGTAGGGACAGGCGATAGCAATCAGCCCCAGCATTTT. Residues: CASSVGTGDSNQPQHF.

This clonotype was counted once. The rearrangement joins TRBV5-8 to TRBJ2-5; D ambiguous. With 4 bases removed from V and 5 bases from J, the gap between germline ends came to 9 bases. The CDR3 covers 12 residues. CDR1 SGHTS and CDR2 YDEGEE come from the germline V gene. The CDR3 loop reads CASSAQTETQYF. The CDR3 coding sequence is TGTGCCAGCAGCGCACAGACGGAGACCCAGTACTTC.

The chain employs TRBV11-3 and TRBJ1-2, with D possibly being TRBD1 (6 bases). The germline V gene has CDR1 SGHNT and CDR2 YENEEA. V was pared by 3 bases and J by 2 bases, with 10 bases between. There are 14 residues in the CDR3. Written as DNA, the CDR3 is TGTGCCAGCAGCTTTTCAGGGGTAAACTATGGCTACACCTTC. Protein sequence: CASSFSGVNYGYTF.

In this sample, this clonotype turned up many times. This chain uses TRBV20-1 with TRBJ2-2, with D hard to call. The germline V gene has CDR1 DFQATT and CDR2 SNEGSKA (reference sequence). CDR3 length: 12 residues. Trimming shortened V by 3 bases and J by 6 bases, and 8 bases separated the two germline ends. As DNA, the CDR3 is TGCAGTGCTAGTTCCGTGCCCGGGGAGCTGTTTTTT. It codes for CSASSVPGELFF.

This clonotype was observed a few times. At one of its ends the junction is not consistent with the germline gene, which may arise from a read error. The CDR3 nucleotides are TGCAGTGCGATGGGGGACTACGACAATGAGCAGTTTTTC. This encodes CSAMGDYDNEQFF. The V and J genes are TRBV20-1 and TRBJ2-1, with 7 bases aligning to TRBD2. The germline V gene encodes CDR1 DFQATT and CDR2 SNEGSKA (reference sequence). There are 13 residues in the CDR3.

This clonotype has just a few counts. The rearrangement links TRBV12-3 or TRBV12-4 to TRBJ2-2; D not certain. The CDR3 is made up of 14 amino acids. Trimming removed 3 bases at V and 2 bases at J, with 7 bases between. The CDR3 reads CASSFGSNTGELFF. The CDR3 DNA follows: TGTGCCAGCAGTTTCGGCAGTAACACCGGGGAGCTGTTTTTT.

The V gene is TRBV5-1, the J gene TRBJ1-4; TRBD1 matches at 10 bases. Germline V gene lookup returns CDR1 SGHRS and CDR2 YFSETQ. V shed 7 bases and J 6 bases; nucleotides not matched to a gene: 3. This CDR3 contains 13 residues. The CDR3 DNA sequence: TGCGCCAGCCGACAGGGGGCACATGAAAAACTGTTTTTT. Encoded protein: CASRQGAHEKLFF.

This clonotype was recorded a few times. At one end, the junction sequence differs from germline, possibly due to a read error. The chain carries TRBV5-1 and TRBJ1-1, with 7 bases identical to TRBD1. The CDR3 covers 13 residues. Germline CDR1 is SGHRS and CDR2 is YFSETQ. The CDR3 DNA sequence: TGCGCCAGCAGCTTGGGGCGGAGGGGGCCCTCGGAATTT. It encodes CASSLGRRGPSEF.

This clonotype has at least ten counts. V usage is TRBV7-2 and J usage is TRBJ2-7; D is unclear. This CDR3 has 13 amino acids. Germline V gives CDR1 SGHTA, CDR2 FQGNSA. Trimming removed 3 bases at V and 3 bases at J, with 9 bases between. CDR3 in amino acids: CASSFGLNYEQYF. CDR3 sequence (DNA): TGTGCCAGCAGCTTTGGGCTCAACTACGAGCAGTACTTC.

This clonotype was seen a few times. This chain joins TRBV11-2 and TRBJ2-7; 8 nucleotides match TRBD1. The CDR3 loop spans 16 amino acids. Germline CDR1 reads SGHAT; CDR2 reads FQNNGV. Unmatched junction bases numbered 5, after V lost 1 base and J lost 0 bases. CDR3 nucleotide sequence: TGTGCCAGCAGCTTAGTCGGGACAGGCTACTCCTACGAGCAGTACTTC. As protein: CASSLVGTGYSYEQYF.